Listed below are T cell receptor beta chains from one sample, sequenced in a study of blood T cell repertoires in COVID-19. Clones were read by immunoSEQ multiplex PCR, and TCRdb kept only the in-frame ones, dropping some. The data hold around 80,000 clones, with roughly 76% observed a single time. The specimen sequenced was peripheral blood. These receptors all come from a woman older than 75 with active or convalescent COVID-19. Both conserved end residues are part of each CDR3. The D gene is left open where the match is weak. The size entry is marked missing in some rows and otherwise reads once, few, many or a size class.

j_call d_call clone_size v_call cdr3_aa cdr3_nt
TRBJ1-4 . . TRBV12-3/TRBV12-4 CASRAGGSEKLFF TGTGCCAGCAGGGCAGGAGGGAGTGAAAAACTGTTTTTT
TRBJ1-2 TRBD1 few TRBV7-3 CASSLTGGQAYGYTF TGTGCCAGCAGCTTAACTGGTGGACAGGCCTATGGCTACACCTTC
TRBJ2-1 . . TRBV12-3/TRBV12-4 CASSIRRDNEQFF TGTGCCAGCAGTATACGACGGGACAATGAGCAGTTCTTC
TRBJ2-3 . . TRBV6-5 CASRSIMKSTDTQYF TGTGCCAGCCGGAGTATTATGAAAAGCACAGATACGCAGTATTTT
TRBJ2-7 . . TRBV28 CASSSQGNTYEQYF TGTGCCAGCAGTTCGCAGGGAAATACCTACGAGCAGTACTTC
TRBJ1-2 TRBD1 few TRBV24-1 CASGGQGVGYTF TGTGCCTCAGGGGGACAGGGCGTAGGCTACACCTTC
TRBJ1-2 . . TRBV5-1 CASREEAFRFWYGYTF TGCGCCAGCAGGGAAGAGGCGTTTCGTTTCTGGTATGGCTACACCTTC
TRBJ2-7 TRBD2 . TRBV27 CASSLHVIAGDSYEQYF TGTGCCAGCAGTTTGCATGTCATCGCGGGGGACTCCTACGAGCAGTACTTC
TRBJ2-3 TRBD2 few TRBV7-2 CASSLRLAEAQYF TGTGCCAGCAGCTTGAGACTAGCGGAGGCGCAGTATTTT
TRBJ2-1 TRBD2 few TRBV30 CAWTLLAGAPSAEQFF TGTGCCTGGACCCTCCTAGCGGGGGCCCCCTCTGCGGAGCAGTTCTTC
TRBJ1-2 . few TRBV7-9 CASSPFRGSESRGYTF TGTGCCAGCAGCCCTTTCCGAGGGTCGGAGTCTCGGGGCTACACCTTC
TRBJ1-4 TRBD1 . TRBV7-2 CASSVDRGRGEKLFF TGTGCCAGCAGCGTCGACAGGGGCCGCGGTGAAAAACTGTTTTTT
TRBJ2-1 . few TRBV7-3 CASFFPRGPWNEQFF TGTGCCAGCTTTTTCCCGCGGGGCCCTTGGAATGAGCAGTTCTTC
TRBJ1-5 TRBD1 . TRBV24-1 CATSDTGQGDYQPQHF TGTGCCACCAGTGATACGGGACAGGGGGATTATCAGCCCCAGCATTTT
TRBJ2-1 TRBD1 . TRBV9 CASSGTGESSEQFF TGTGCCAGCAGCGGGACAGGGGAATCATCTGAGCAGTTCTTC
TRBJ1-2 . . TRBV30 CACHFGEGYGYTF TGTGCCTGCCATTTCGGGGAAGGCTATGGCTACACCTTC
TRBJ1-2 TRBD1 few TRBV28 CASGTAPYGYTF TGTGCCAGCGGGACAGCCCCCTATGGCTACACCTTC
TRBJ1-1 . . TRBV6-5 CASSHIENTEAFF TGTGCCAGCAGCCACATTGAGAACACTGAAGCTTTCTTT
TRBJ2-7 TRBD1 . TRBV18 CASSPAGQVEQYF TGTGCCAGCTCACCAGCGGGACAGGTCGAGCAGTACTTC
TRBJ1-3 TRBD1 . TRBV7-3 CASSSGGGNTIYF TGTGCCAGCAGCTCAGGGGGTGGAAACACCATATATTTT
TRBJ1-5 TRBD1 . TRBV19 CASSPDSDRVDNQPQHF TGTGCCAGTAGTCCGGACTCGGACAGGGTGGACAATCAGCCCCAGCATTTT
TRBJ2-2 TRBD1 . TRBV30 CALPGTGDRGELFF TGTGCCTTACCCGGGACAGGGGATCGCGGGGAGCTGTTTTTT
TRBJ1-1 . . TRBV5-1 CASSLASLLTGIGNTEAFF TGCGCCAGCAGCTTGGCCTCCCTTCTTACAGGGATTGGGAACACTGAAGCTTTCTTT
TRBJ1-1 TRBD1 . TRBV6-1 CASSEGQTNTEAFF TGTGCCAGCAGTGAGGGACAGACGAACACTGAAGCTTTCTTT
TRBJ1-4 TRBD1 . TRBV19 CASSIAGGTEKLFF TGTGCCAGTAGTATCGCAGGGGGCACGGAAAAACTGTTTTTT
TRBJ1-6 . . TRBV27 CASGVDSHNSPLHF TGTGCCAGCGGGGTGGACAGCCATAATTCACCCCTCCACTTT
TRBJ1-3 . . TRBV12-3/TRBV12-4 CASSWAAQGTIYF TGTGCCAGCAGTTGGGCAGCTCAGGGCACCATATATTTT
TRBJ2-2 TRBD1 . TRBV6-5 CASRTGTGDTGELFF TGTGCCAGCAGGACCGGGACAGGGGACACCGGGGAGCTGTTTTTT
TRBJ1-2 . . TRBV9 CASQVGPTRPYGYTF TGTGCCAGCCAAGTAGGTCCGACTCGACCCTATGGCTACACCTTC
TRBJ1-1 . . TRBV9 CASSVLGRDTEAFF TGTGCCAGCAGCGTTTTAGGGCGGGACACTGAAGCTTTCTTT
TRBJ1-1 TRBD1 . TRBV14 CASSQGRAGGRTEAFF TGTGCCAGCAGCCAAGGACGGGCAGGGGGGCGTACTGAAGCTTTCTTT
TRBJ2-2 TRBD2 . TRBV27 CASSLSGGFSGELFF TGTGCCAGCAGTTTGTCGGGGGGGTTCTCCGGGGAGCTGTTTTTT
TRBJ2-3 TRBD2 . TRBV5-6 CASSSSGGNTDTQYF TGTGCCAGCAGTTCTAGCGGGGGGAACACAGATACGCAGTATTTT
TRBJ1-6 TRBD1 few TRBV2 CASSVGPGTGNSPLHF TGTGCCAGCAGTGTGGGGCCAGGGACAGGGAATTCACCCCTCCACTTT
TRBJ1-5 . . TRBV6-5 CASREGTFHQHF TGTGCCAGCCGGGAGGGGACATTTCATCAGCATTTT
TRBJ2-5 TRBD2 . TRBV5-4 CASSLPSGGGQETQYF TGTGCCAGCAGCTTGCCTAGCGGGGGGGGCCAAGAGACCCAGTACTTC
TRBJ1-6 . . TRBV3-1/TRBV3-2 CASSQVTGFSPLHF TGTGCCAGCAGCCAAGTTACAGGGTTTTCACCCCTCCACTTT
TRBJ2-1 . . TRBV11-1 CASSLGVDRSYNEQFF TGTGCCAGCAGCCTGGGCGTCGACAGATCCTACAATGAGCAGTTCTTC
TRBJ2-1 . . TRBV9 CASSVATGSYNEQFF TGTGCCAGCAGCGTGGCCACTGGGAGTTACAATGAGCAGTTCTTC
TRBJ2-3 . . TRBV18 CASLQATELDTQYF TGTGCCAGCCTACAGGCGACCGAACTGGATACGCAGTATTTT
TRBJ1-6 . . TRBV6-5 CASSYDSPGANSPLHF TGTGCCAGCAGTTACGACTCTCCGGGTGCCAATTCACCCCTCCACTTT
TRBJ1-5 . . TRBV7-2 CASSFGQRDSNQPQHF TGTGCCAGCAGCTTTGGACAGCGCGATAGCAATCAGCCCCAGCATTTT
TRBJ1-1 . . TRBV29-1 CSVGGGTEAFF TGCAGCGTTGGAGGGGGCACTGAAGCTTTCTTT
TRBJ2-7 TRBD1 . TRBV5-1 CASGSGTVLYEQYF TGCGCCAGCGGCTCCGGGACAGTTCTCTACGAGCAGTACTTC
TRBJ1-1 TRBD1 . TRBV19 CASARDRSEAFF TGTGCCAGTGCCCGGGACAGAAGTGAAGCTTTCTTT
TRBJ2-7 TRBD1 . TRBV5-1 CASSWTGSSYEQYF TGCGCCAGCAGCTGGACAGGGAGCTCCTACGAGCAGTACTTC
TRBJ2-3 TRBD1 . TRBV5-1 CASSSSGGSTDTQYF TGCGCCAGCAGCTCTTCAGGGGGAAGCACAGATACGCAGTATTTT
TRBJ1-5 . . TRBV7-8 CASSAEGQLSNQPQHF TGTGCCAGCAGCGCAGAGGGACAACTGAGCAATCAGCCCCAGCATTTT
TRBJ1-6 . once TRBV6-5 CASSYSRGLDNSPLHF TGTGCCAGCAGTTACTCCCGGGGTCTAGATAATTCACCCCTCCACTTT
TRBJ2-2 . many TRBV19 CASRLRTGELFF TGTGCCTCGAGGCTGCGCACCGGGGAGCTGTTTTTT
TRBJ1-2 . few TRBV7-9 CASSFTTGFGANYGYTF TGTGCCAGCAGCTTTACCACAGGGTTTGGGGCTAACTATGGCTACACCTTC